This entry concerns a single T cell receptor beta chain. This specimen belongs to a study of shared clonotypes between healthy human individuals. Method: immunoSEQ multiplex PCR; TCRdb's copy keeps in-frame clones and lacks some. The sample lists about 820,000 clones; 85% to 95% were seen once. The naive CD8 fraction comprised CD45RO-negative cells positively selected for CCR7 and excluded terminally differentiated effector memory CD45RA+ cells. This CDR3 is built from 14 residues. Germline CDR1 and CDR2: MNHEY and SMNVEV (reference sequence). V was pared by 5 bases and J by 0 bases, with 4 bases of the junction left unmatched.

This clonotype originated in a man aged 25-40 years in good health. Source material: naive CD8+ T cells sorted from blood. The chain recombines TRBV27 with TRBJ2-7, with 7 positions matching TRBD1. CDR3 DNA: TGTGCCAGCAGTCCCCGGGACAGCTCCTACGAGCAGTACTTC. Translated: CASSPRDSSYEQYF.